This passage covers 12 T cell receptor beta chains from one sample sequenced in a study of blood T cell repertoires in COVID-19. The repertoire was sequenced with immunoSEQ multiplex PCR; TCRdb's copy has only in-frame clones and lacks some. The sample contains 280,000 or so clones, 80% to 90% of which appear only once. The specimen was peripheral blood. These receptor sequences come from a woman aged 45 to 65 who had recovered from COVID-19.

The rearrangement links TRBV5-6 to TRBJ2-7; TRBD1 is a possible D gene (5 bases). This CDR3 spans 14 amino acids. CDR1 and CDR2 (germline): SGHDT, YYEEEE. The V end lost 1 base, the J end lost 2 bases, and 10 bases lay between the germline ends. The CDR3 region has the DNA TGTGCCAGCAGCTTGTTCACCAGGGCCTACGAGCAGTACTTC. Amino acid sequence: CASSLFTRAYEQYF.

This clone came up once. The CDR3 spells CASSPHRAYEQYF. CDR3 DNA sequence: TGTGCCAGCTCACCGCACCGAGCCTACGAGCAGTACTTC. The chain is built from TRBV18 and TRBJ2-7; no reliable D call. Germline V gives CDR1 KGHSH, CDR2 LQKENI. The CDR3 contains 13 residues. The V end lost 3 bases, the J end lost 2 bases, and 8 bases lay between the germline ends.

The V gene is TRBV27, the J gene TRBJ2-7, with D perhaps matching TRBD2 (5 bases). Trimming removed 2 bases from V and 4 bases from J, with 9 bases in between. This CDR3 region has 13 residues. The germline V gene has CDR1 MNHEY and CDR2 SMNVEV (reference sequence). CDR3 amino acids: CASSLRTGYEQYF. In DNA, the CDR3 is TGTGCCAGCAGTTTAAGGACTGGATACGAGCAGTACTTC.

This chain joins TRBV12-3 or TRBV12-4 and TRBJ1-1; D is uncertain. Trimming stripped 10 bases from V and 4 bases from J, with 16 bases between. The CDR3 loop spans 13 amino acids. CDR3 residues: CATRGSGITEAFF. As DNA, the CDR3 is TGTGCCACGCGGGGTTCGGGGATCACTGAAGCTTTCTTT.

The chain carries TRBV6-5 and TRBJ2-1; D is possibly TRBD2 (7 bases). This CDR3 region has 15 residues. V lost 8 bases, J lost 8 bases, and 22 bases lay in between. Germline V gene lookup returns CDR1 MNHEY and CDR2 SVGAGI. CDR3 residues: CASRFSGQGRDEQFF. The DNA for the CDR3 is TGTGCCAGCCGGTTCTCGGGGCAGGGGAGGGATGAGCAGTTCTTC.

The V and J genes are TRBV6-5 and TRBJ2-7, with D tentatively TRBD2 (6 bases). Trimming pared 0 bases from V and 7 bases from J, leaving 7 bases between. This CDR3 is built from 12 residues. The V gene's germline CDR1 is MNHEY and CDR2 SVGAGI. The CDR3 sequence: CASSYSEGEQYF. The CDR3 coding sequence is TGTGCCAGCAGTTACTCGGAGGGGGAGCAGTACTTC.

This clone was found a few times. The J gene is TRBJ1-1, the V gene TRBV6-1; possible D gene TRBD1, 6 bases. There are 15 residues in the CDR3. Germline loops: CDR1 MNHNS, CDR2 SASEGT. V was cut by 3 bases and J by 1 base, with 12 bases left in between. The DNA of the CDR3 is TGTGCCAGCAGTGAGGCCCGGACAGAGAACACTGAAGCTTTCTTT. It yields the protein CASSEARTENTEAFF.

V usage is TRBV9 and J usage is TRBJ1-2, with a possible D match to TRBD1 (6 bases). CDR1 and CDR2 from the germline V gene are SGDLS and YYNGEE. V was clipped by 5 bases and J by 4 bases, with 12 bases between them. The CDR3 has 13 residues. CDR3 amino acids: CASRKQGGYGYTF. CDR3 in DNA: TGTGCCAGCAGGAAACAGGGTGGCTATGGCTACACCTTC.

The CDR3 here is CASSVGLAGVYNEQFF. The CDR3 DNA follows: TGTGCCAGCAGCGTAGGGCTAGCGGGAGTCTACAATGAGCAGTTCTTC. V and J are TRBV9 and TRBJ2-1; 10 positions match TRBD2. V shed 0 bases and J 3 bases; nucleotides not matched to a gene: 3. The CDR3 consists of 16 residues. Germline V gene lookup returns CDR1 SGDLS and CDR2 YYNGEE.

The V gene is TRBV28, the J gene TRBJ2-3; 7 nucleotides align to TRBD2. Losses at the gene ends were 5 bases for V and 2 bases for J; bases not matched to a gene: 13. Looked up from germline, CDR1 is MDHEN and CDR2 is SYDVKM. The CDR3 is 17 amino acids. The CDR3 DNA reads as TGTGCCAGCAGTCTGCTTAAGCTAGCGGACTTCACAGATACGCAGTATTTT. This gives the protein CASSLLKLADFTDTQYF.

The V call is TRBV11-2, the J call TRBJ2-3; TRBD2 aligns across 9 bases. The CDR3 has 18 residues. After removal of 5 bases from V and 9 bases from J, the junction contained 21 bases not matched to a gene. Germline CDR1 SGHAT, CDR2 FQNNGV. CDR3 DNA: TGTGCCAGCAGCCAAAGCCCCCGGGGGAAGCGGGAGGAACAAACGCAGTATTTT. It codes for CASSQSPRGKREEQTQYF. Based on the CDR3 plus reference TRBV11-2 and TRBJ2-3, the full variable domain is EAGVAQSPRYKIIEKRQSVAFWCNPISGHATLYWYQQILGQGPKLLIQFQNNGVVDDSQLPKDRFSAERLKGVDSTLKIQPAKLEDSAVYLCASSQSPRGKREEQTQYFGPGTRLTVL.

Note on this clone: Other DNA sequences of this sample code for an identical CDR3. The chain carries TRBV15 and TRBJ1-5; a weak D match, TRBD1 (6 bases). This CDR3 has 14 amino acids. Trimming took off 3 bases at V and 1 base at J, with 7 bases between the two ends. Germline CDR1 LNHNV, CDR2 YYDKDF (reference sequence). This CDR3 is CATSRDRSNQPQHF. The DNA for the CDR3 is TGTGCCACCAGCAGGGACAGAAGCAATCAGCCCCAGCATTTT.